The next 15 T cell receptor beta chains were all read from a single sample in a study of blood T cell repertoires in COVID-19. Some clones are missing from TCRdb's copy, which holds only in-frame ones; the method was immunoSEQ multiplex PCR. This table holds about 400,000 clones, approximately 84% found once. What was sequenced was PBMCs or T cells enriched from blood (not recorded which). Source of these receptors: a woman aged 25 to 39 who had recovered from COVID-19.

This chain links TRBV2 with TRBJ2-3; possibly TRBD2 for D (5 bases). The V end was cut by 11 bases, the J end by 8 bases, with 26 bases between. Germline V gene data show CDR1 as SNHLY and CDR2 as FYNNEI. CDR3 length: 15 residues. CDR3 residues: CASGGRNLARGTQYF. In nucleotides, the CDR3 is TGTGCCTCCGGTGGCAGGAACCTTGCTCGGGGTACGCAGTATTTT.

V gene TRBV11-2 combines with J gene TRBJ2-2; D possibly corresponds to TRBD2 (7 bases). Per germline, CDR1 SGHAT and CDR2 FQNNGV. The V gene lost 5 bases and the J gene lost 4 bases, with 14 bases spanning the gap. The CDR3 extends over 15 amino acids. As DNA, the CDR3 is TGTGCCAGCAGCCGTGGGGGGGCGCGCACCGGGGAGCTGTTTTTT. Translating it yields CASSRGGARTGELFF.

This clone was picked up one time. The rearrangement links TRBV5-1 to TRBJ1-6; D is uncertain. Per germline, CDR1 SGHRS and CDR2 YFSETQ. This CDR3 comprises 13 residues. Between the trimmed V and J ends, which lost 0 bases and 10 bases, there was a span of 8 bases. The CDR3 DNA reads TGCGCCAGCAGCTTGGAGCTGCGGTCACCCCTCCACTTT. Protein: CASSLELRSPLHF. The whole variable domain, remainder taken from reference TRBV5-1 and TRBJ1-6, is KAGVTQTPRYLIKTRGQQVTLSCSPISGHRSVSWYQQTPGQGLQFLFEYFSETQRNKGNFPGRFSGRQFSNSRSEMNVSTLELGDSALYLCASSLELRSPLHFGNGTRLTVT.

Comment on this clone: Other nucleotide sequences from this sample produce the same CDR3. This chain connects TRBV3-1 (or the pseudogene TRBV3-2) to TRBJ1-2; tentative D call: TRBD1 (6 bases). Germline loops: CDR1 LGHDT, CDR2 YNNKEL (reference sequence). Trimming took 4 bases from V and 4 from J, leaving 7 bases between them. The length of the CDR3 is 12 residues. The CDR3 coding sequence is TGTGCCAGCAGCCGGACAGCCTATGGCTACACCTTC. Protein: CASSRTAYGYTF.

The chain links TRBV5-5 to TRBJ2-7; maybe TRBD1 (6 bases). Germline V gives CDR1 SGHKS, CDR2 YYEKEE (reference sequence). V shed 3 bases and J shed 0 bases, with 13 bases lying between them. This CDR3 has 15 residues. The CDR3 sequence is CASSYRTDFSYEQYF. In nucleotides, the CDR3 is TGTGCCAGCAGCTACCGGACAGACTTCTCCTACGAGCAGTACTTC.

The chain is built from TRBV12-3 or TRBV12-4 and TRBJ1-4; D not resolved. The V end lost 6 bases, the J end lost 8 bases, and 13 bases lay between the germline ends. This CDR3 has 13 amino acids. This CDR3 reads CASRPQMEEKLFF. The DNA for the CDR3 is TGTGCCAGCAGGCCGCAGATGGAGGAAAAACTGTTTTTT.

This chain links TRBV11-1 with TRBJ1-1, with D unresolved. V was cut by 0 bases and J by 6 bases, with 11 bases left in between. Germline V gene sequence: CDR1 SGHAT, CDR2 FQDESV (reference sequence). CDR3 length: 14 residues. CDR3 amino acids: CASSLAEGFAEAFF. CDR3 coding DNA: TGTGCCAGCAGCTTAGCGGAGGGTTTCGCTGAAGCTTTCTTT.

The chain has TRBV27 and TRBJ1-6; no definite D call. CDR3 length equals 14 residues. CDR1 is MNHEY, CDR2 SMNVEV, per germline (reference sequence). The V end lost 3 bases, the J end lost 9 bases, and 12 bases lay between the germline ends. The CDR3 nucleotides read TGTGCCAGCAGTTTCGGACTGCAGGCTTCACCCCTCCACTTT. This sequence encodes CASSFGLQASPLHF.

The CDR3 loop is CASSIVLVPYNEQFF. The CDR3 DNA reads TGTGCCAGTAGTATAGTTCTAGTTCCCTACAATGAGCAGTTCTTC. V is TRBV19 and J is TRBJ2-1, with no clear D. This CDR3 contains 15 residues. Trimming cost V 1 base and J 2 bases, with 9 bases left between them. The germline gives CDR1 LNHDA, CDR2 SQIVND (reference sequence).

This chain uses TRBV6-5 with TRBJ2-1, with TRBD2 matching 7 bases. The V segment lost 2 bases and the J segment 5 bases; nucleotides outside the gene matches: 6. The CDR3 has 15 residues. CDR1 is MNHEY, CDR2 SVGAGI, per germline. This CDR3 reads CASSYGGSLNNEQFF. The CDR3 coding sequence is TGTGCCAGCAGTTACGGCGGGAGCCTGAACAATGAGCAGTTCTTC.

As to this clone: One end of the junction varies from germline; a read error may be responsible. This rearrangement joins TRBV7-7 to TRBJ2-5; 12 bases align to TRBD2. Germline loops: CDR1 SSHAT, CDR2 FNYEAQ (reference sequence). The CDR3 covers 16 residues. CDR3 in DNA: TGTGCTAGCAGCTTAGGCTCTAGCGGGGGGGCTGAGACCCAGTACTTC. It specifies CASSLGSSGGAETQYF.

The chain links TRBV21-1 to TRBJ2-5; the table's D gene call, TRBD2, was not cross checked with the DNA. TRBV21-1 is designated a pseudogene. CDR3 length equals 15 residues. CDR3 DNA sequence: TGTGCCAGCAGCACCCACCAGGGACTAGCAAATCCCCAGTACTTC. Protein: CASSTHQGLANPQYF.

CDR3 sequence reads: CASSGGLAGEQYF. The CDR3 DNA sequence: TGTGCCAGCAGTGGGGGTCTAGCGGGGGAGCAGTACTTC. The rearrangement uses TRBV2 and TRBJ2-7; 9 positions agree with TRBD2. Germline values: CDR1 SNHLY, CDR2 FYNNEI. CDR3 length: 13 residues. With V trimmed by 4 bases and J by 7 bases, 5 bases remained unmatched.

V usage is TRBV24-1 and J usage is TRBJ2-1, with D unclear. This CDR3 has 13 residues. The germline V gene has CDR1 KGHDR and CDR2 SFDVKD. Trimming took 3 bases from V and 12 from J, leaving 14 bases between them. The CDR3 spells CATSDPTADRQFF. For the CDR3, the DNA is TGTGCCACCAGTGATCCGACTGCGGATCGGCAGTTCTTC.

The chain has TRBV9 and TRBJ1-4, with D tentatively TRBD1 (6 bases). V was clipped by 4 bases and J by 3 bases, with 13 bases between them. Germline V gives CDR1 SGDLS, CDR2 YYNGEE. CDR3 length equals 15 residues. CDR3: CASSTFRGSNEKLFF. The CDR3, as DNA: TGTGCCAGCAGCACGTTCAGGGGATCTAATGAAAAACTGTTTTTT.